The clone carrying this T cell receptor beta chain was seen repeatedly, ten times or more. What it binds is unknown. This sample was included in a study of T cells in Graves' hyperthyroidism and ophthalmopathy. The study's findings and limits: Researchers report that a 13 V-J model separated ophthalmopathy from stable hyperthyroidism.

Germline CDR1 reads SNHLY; CDR2 reads FYNNEI. V dropped 5 bases and J dropped 4 bases, with 14 bases sitting between them. The CDR3 is 14 residues long. Amplification of TCR beta CDR3 regions was performed using RNA transcripts as template. HTBI primers were the set used in a first-round RT-PCR of the TCR CDR3. TCRdb fed the multiplex PCR reads into MiXCR, producing one record per CDR3 protein. The data show more than 650,000 distinct CDR3 sequences, 14% seen once. The chain combines TRBV2 with TRBJ1-1; D is unresolved. Sequenced input: blood. The sequence was obtained from a woman younger than 35 with Graves' hyperthyroidism. The CDR3 loop reads CASSHNPGSTEAFF. CDR3 DNA sequence: TGTGCCAGCAGTCATAATCCAGGATCCACTGAAGCTTTCTTT.